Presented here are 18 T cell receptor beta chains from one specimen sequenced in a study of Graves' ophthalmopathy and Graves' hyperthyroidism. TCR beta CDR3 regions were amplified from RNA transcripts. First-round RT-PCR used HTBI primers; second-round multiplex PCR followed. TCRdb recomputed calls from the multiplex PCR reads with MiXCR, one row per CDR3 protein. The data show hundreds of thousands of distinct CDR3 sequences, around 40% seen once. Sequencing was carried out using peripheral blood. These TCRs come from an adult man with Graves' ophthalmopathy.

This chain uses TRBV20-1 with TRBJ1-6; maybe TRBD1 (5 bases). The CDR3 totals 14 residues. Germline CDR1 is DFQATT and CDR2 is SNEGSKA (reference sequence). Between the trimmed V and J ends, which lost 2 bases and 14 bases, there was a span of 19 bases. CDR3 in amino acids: CSARQGAADRTLHF. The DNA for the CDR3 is TGCAGTGCTAGACAAGGGGCCGCCGATAGAACCCTCCACTTT.

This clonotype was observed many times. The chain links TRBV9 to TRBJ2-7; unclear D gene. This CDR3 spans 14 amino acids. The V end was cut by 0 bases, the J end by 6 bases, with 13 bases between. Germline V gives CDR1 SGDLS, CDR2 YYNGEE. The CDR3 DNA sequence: TGTGCCAGCAGCGTAGGGCACCAGTCCGCCGAGCAGTACTTC. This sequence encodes CASSVGHQSAEQYF.

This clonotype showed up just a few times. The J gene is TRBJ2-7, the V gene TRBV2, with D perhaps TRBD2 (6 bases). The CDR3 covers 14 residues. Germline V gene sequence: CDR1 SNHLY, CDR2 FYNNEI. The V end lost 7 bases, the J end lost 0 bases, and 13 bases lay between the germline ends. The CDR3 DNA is TGTGCCAGCACCAATAGCGGAAGCTCCTACGAGCAGTACTTC. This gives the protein CASTNSGSSYEQYF.

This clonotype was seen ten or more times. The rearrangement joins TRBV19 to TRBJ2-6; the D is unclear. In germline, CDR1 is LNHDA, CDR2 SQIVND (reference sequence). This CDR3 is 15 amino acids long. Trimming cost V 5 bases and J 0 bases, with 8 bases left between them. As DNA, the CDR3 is TGTGCCAGTAGTGTGCTATTCTCTGGGGCCAACGTCCTGACTTTC. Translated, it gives CASSVLFSGANVLTF. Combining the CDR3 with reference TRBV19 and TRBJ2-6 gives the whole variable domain DGGITQSPKYLFRKEGQNVTLSCEQNLNHDAMYWYRQDPGQGLRLIYYSQIVNDFQKGDIAEGYSVSREKKESFPLTVTSAQKNPTAFYLCASSVLFSGANVLTFGAGSRLTVL.

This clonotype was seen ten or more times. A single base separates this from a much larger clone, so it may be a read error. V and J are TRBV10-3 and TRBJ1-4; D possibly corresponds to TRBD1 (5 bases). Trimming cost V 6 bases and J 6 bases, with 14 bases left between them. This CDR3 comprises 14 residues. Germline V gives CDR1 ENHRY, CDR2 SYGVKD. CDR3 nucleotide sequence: TGTGCCATCAGACCGGGACGGGAGGATGAAAAACTGTTTTTT. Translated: CAIRPGREDEKLFF.

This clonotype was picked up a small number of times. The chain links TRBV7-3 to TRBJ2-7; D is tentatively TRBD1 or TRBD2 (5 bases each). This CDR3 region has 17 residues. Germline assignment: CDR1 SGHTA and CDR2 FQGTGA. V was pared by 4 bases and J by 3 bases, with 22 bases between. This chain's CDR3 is CASSSIRGGSDIYEQYF. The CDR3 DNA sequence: TGTGCCAGCAGCTCTATCCGGGGCGGATCCGACATCTACGAGCAGTACTTC.

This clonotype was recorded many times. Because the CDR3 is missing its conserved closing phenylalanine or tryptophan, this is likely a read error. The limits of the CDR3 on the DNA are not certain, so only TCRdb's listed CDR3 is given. CDR3 residues: CASKGAQTFL. The rearrangement links TRBV2 to TRBJ1-1; the table calls TRBD1, which could not be checked here. The CDR3 spans 10 residues, counting both ends. Per the germline V gene, CDR1 is SNHLY and CDR2 is FYNNEI.

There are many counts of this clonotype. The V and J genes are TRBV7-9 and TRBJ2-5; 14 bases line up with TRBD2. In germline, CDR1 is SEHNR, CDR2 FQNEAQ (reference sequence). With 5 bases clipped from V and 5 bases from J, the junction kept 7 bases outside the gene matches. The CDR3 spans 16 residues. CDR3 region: CASSVRRTSGGETQYF. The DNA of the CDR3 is TGTGCCAGCAGCGTCAGACGGACTAGCGGGGGGGAGACCCAGTACTTC.

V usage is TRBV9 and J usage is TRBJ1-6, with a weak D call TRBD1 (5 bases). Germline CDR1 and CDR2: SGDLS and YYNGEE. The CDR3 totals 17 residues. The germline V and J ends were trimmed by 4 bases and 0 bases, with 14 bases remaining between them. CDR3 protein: CASSQDSTYSYNSPLHF. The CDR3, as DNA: TGTGCCAGCAGCCAAGACAGTACCTACTCCTATAATTCACCCCTCCACTTT.

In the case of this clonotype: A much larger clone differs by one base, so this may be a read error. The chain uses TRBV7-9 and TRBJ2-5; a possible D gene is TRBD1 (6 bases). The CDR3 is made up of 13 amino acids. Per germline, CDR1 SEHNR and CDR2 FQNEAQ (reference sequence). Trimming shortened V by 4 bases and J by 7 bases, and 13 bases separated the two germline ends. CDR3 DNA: TGTGCCAGCAGCTCCGGACAGAGGGGGACCCAGTACTTC. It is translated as CASSSGQRGTQYF.

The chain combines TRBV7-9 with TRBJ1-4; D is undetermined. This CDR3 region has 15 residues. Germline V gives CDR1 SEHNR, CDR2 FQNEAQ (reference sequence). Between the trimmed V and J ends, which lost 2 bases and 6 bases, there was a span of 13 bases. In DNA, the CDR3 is TGTGCCAGCAGCTTAATTGACGGGAGGTATGAAAAACTGTTTTTT. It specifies CASSLIDGRYEKLFF.

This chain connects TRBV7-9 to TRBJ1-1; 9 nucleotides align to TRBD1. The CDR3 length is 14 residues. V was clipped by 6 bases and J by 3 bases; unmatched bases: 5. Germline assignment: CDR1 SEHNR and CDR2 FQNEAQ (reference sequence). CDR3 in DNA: TGTGCCAGCAGTCCACAGGGGGCGGACACTGAAGCTTTCTTT. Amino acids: CASSPQGADTEAFF. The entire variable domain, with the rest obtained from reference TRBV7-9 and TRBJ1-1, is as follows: DTGVSQNPRHKITKRGQNVTFRCDPISEHNRLYWYRQTLGQGPEFLTYFQNEAQLEKSRLLSDRFSAERPKGSFSTLEIQRTEQGDSAMYLCASSPQGADTEAFFGQGTRLTVV.

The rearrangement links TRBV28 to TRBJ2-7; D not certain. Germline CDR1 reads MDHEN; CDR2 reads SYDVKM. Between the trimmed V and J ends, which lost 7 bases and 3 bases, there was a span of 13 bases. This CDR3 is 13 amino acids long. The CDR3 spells CASNSRHNYEQYF. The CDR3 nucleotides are TGTGCCAGCAACTCGAGACATAACTACGAGCAGTACTTC.

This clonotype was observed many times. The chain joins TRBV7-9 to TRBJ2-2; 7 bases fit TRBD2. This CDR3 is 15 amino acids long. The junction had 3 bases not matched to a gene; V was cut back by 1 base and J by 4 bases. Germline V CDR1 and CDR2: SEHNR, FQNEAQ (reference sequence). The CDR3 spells CASSLERGGTGELFF. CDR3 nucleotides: TGTGCCAGCAGCTTAGAGCGGGGAGGCACCGGGGAGCTGTTTTTT.

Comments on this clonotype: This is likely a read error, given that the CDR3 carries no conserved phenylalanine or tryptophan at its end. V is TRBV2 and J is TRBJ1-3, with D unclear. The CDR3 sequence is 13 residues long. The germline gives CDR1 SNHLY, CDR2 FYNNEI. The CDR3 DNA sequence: TGTGCCACCAGTGACCTCGTCGGAAACACCATATATCTT. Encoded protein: CATSDLVGNTIYL.

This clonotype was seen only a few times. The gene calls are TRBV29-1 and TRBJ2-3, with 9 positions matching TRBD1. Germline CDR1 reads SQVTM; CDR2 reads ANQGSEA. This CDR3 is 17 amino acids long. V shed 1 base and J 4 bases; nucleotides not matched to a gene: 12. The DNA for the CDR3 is TGCAGCGTTGAAGGGGCGGGGACAGGGAGTGTTGCAGATACGCAGTATTTT. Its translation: CSVEGAGTGSVADTQYF.

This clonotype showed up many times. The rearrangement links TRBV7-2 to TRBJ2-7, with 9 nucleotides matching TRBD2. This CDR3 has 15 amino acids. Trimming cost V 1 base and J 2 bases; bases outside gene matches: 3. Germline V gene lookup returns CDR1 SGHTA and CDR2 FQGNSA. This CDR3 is CASSLVGGRAYEQYF. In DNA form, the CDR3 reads TGTGCCAGCAGCTTAGTAGGCGGGAGGGCCTACGAGCAGTACTTC.

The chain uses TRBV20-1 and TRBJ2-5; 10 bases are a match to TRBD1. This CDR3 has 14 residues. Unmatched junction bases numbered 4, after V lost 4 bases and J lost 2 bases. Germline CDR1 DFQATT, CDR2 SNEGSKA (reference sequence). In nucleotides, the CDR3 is TGCAGTGCTAACGGACAGGGGGTTCAAGAGACCCAGTACTTC. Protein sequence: CSANGQGVQETQYF.